This T cell receptor (beta chain) was recovered during a study of T cells in Graves' hyperthyroidism and ophthalmopathy. Details on this clonotype: This may stem from a read error, because a much larger clone lies one nucleotide away.

The CDR3 has 15 residues. The germline gives CDR1 SNHLY, CDR2 FYNNEI. V was pared by 5 bases and J by 4 bases, with 14 bases between. Researchers amplified the TCR beta CDR3 regions from RNA transcripts. An initial round of RT-PCR targeting the TCR CDR3 relied on the HTBI primer set. MiXCR, run by TCRdb on the multiplex PCR reads, gives a single entry per CDR3 protein. Here the sample spans 600,000 to 800,000 distinct CDR3 sequences, about 35% being singletons. The sample consisted of blood. The sequence was collected from a woman between 35 and 50 years old with Graves' hyperthyroidism. V is TRBV2 and J is TRBJ2-2; D possibly corresponds to TRBD2 (5 bases). This CDR3 reads CASSFRGIGTGELFF. CDR3 bases: TGTGCCAGCAGTTTTAGAGGGATTGGCACCGGGGAGCTGTTTTTT.